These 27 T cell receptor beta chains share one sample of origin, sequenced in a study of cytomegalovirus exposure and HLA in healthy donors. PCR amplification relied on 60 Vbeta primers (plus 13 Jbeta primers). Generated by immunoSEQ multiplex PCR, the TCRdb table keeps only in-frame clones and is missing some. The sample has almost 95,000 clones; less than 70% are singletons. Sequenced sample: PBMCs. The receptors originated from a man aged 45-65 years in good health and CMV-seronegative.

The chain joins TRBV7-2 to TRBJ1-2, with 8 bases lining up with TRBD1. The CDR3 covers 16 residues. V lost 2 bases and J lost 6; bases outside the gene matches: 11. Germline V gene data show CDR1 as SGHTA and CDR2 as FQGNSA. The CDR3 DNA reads TGTGCCAGCAGCTTAATGCTTGCCAGGGGACAGGATGGCTACACCTTC. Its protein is CASSLMLARGQDGYTF.

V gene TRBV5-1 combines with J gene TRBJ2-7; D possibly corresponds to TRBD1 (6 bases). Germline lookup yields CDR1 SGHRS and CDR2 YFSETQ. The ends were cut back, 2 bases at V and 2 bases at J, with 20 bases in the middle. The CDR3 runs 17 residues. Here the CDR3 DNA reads TGCGCCAGCAGCTTAGACAGGTCCCCCAACCTTCCCTACGAGCAGTACTTC. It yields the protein CASSLDRSPNLPYEQYF.

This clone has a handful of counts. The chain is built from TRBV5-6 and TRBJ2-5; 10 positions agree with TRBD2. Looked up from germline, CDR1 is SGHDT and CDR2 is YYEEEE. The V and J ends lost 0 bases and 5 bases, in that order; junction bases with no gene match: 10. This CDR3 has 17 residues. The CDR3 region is CASSLATSGDGGETQYF. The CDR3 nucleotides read TGTGCCAGCAGCTTGGCCACTAGCGGGGATGGGGGCGAGACCCAGTACTTC.

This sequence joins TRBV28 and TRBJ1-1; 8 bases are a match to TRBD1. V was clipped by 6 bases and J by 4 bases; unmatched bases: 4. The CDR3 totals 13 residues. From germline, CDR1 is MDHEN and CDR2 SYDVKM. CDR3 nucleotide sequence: TGTGCCAGCAGATCTACAGGGGGCACTGAAGCTTTCTTT. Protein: CASRSTGGTEAFF.

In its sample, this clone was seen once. The CDR3: CASSPTGITQYF. CDR3 in DNA: TGTGCCAGCAGCCCAACAGGGATTACGCAGTATTTT. This chain links TRBV14 with TRBJ2-3, with D tentatively TRBD1 (6 bases). CDR1 and CDR2 (germline): SGHDN, FVKESK. The CDR3 spans 12 residues. Trimming stripped 4 bases from V and 8 bases from J, with 10 bases between. The entire variable domain, with the rest obtained from reference TRBV14 and TRBJ2-3, is as follows: EAGVTQFPSHSVIEKGQTVTLRCDPISGHDNLYWYRRVMGKEIKFLLHFVKESKQDESGMPNNRFLAERTGGTYSTLKVQPAELEDSGVYFCASSPTGITQYFGPGTRLTVL.

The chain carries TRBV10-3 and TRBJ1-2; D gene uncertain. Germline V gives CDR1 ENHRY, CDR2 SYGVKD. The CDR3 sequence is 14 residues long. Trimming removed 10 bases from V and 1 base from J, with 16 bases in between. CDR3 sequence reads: CATRDRRFNYGYTF. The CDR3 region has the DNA TGTGCCACACGAGATCGCAGGTTTAACTATGGCTACACCTTC.

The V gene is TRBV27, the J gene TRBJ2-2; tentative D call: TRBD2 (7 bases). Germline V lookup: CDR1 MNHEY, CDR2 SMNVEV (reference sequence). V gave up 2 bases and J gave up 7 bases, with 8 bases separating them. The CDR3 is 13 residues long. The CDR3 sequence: CASSLRGGGELFF. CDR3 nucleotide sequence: TGTGCCAGCAGTTTAAGGGGGGGCGGGGAGCTGTTTTTT.

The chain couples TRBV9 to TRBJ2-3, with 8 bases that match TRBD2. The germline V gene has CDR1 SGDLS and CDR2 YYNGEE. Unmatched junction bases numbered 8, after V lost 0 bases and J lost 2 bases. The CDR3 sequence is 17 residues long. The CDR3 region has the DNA TGTGCCAGCAGCGTAGGATCGGGGGGGGAGTCCACAGATACGCAGTATTTT. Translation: CASSVGSGGESTDTQYF.

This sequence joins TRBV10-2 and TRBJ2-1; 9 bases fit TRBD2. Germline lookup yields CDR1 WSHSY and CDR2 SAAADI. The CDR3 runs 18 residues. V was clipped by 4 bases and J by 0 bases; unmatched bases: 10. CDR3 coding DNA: TGCGCCAGCAGTGCTGCGGCGGGAGGGCCTAGCTCCTACAATGAGCAGTTCTTC. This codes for CASSAAAGGPSSYNEQFF.

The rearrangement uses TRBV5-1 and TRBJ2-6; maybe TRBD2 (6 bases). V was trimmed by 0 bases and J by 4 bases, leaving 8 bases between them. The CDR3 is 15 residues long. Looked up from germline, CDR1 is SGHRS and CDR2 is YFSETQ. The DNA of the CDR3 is TGCGCCAGCAGCTTGGAAGCGGGCGGGGCCAACGTCCTGACTTTC. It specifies CASSLEAGGANVLTF.

Written as DNA, the CDR3 is TGTGCCAGCAGCCCCCAGTACGGAGCAACCTACGAGCAGTACGTC. This codes for CASSPQYGATYEQYV. The chain links TRBV7-9 to TRBJ2-7; D unresolved. Germline assignment: CDR1 SEHNR and CDR2 FQNEAQ (reference sequence). This CDR3 spans 15 amino acids. V was cut by 5 bases and J by 2 bases, with 16 bases left in between.

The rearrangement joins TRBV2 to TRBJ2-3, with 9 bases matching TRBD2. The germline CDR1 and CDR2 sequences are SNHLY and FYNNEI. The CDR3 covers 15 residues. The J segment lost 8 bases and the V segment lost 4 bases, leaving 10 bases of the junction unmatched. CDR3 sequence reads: CASSARTSVVSTQYF. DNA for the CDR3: TGTGCCAGCAGTGCCCGGACTAGCGTCGTAAGTACGCAGTATTTT. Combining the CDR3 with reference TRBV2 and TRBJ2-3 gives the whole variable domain EPEVTQTPSHQVTQMGQEVILRCVPISNHLYFYWYRQILGQKVEFLVSFYNNEISEKSEIFDDQFSVERPDGSNFTLKIRSTKLEDSAMYFCASSARTSVVSTQYFGPGTRLTVL.

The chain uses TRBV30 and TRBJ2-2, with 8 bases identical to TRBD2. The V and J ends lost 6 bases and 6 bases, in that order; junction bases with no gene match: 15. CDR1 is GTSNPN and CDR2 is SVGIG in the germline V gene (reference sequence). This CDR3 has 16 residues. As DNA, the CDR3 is TGTGCCTGCTTATTTGGGGCAGGCGGGGGGCCCGGGGAGCTGTTTTTT. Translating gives CACLFGAGGGPGELFF.

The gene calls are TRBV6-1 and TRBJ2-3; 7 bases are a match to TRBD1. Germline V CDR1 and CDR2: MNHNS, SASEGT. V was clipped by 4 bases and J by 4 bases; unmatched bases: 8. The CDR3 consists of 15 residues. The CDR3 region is CASSAGRGYSDTQYF. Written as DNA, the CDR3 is TGTGCCAGCAGTGCCGGCAGGGGGTACTCAGATACGCAGTATTTT.

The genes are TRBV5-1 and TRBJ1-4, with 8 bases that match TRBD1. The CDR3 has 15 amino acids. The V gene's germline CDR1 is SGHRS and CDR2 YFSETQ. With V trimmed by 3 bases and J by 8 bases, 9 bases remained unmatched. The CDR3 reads CASSSYPGQEEKLFF. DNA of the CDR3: TGCGCCAGCAGCTCTTACCCGGGACAGGAAGAAAAACTGTTTTTT.

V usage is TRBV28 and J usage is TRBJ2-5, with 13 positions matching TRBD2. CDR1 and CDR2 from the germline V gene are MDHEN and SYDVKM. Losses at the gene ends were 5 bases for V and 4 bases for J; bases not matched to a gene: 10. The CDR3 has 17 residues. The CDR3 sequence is CASSAGLAGVVGETQYF. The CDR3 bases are TGTGCCAGCAGTGCCGGACTAGCGGGGGTGGTAGGAGAGACCCAGTACTTC.

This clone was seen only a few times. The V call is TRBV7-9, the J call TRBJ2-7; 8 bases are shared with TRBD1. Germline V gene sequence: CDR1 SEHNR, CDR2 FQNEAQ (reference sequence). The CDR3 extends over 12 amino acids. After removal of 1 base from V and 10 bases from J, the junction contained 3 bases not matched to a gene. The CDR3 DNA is TGTGCCAGCAGCTTAGACGGGACAGGTCAGTACTTC. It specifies CASSLDGTGQYF. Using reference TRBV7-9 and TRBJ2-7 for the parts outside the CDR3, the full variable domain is DTGVSQNPRHKITKRGQNVTFRCDPISEHNRLYWYRQTLGQGPEFLTYFQNEAQLEKSRLLSDRFSAERPKGSFSTLEIQRTEQGDSAMYLCASSLDGTGQYFGPGTRLTVT.

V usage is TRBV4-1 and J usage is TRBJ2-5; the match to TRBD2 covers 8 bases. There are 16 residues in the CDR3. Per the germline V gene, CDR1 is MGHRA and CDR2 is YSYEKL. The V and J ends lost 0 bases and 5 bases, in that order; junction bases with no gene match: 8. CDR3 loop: CASSQEGAGALETQYF. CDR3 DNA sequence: TGCGCCAGCAGCCAAGAAGGAGCGGGAGCCCTGGAGACCCAGTACTTC.

The CDR3 coding sequence is TGTGCCAGCAGCTACGGGACATTAAACATTCAGTACTTC. It specifies CASSYGTLNIQYF. The chain joins TRBV5-6 to TRBJ2-4, with D possibly TRBD1 on 6 matching bases. V lost 3 bases to trimming and J lost 6 bases, with 10 bases between them. This CDR3 contains 13 residues. Germline CDR1 and CDR2: SGHDT and YYEEEE.

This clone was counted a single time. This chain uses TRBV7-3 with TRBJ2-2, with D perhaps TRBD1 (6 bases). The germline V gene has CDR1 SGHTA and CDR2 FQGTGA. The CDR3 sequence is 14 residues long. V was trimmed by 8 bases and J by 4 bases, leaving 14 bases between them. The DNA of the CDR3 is TGTGCCAGCGGCCGGGACACCCGCACCGGGGAGCTGTTTTTT. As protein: CASGRDTRTGELFF.

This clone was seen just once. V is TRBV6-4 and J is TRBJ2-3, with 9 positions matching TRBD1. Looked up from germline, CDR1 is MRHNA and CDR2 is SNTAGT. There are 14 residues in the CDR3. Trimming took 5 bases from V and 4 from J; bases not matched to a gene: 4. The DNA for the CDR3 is TGTGCCAGCAGTCCCGGACAGGGGTCAGATACGCAGTATTTT. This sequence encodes CASSPGQGSDTQYF.

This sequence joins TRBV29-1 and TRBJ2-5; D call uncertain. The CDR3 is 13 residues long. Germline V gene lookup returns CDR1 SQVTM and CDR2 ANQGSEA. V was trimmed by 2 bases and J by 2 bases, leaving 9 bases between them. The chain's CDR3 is CSVELADQETQYF. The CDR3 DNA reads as TGCAGCGTTGAACTGGCGGATCAAGAGACCCAGTACTTC.

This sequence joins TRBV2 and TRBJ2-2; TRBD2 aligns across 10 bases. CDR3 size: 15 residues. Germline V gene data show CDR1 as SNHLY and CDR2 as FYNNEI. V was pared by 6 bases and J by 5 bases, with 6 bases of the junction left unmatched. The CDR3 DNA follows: TGTGCCAGCAGGACGGAGGGACTAGCGACCGGGGAGCTGTTTTTT. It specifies CASRTEGLATGELFF.

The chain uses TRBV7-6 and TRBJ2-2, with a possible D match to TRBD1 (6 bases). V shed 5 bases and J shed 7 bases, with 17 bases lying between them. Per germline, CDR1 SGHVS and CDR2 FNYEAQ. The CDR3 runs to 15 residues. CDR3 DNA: TGTGCCAGCAGCACATTTAAACAGGGAATCGGGGAGCTGTTTTTT. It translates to CASSTFKQGIGELFF. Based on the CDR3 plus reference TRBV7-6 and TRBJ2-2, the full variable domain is GAGVSQSPRYKVTKRGQDVALRCDPISGHVSLYWYRQALGQGPEFLTYFNYEAQQDKSGLPNDRFSAERPEGSISTLTIQRTEQRDSAMYRCASSTFKQGIGELFFGEGSRLTVL.

The CDR3 sequence: CASSSTGTGGYEQYF. The CDR3 DNA reads as TGTGCCAGCAGTTCGACCGGGACAGGGGGCTACGAGCAGTACTTC. The chain uses TRBV6-5 and TRBJ2-7, with TRBD1 identical over 11 bases. Germline CDR1 MNHEY, CDR2 SVGAGI. This CDR3 has 15 residues. Losses at the gene ends were 4 bases for V and 3 bases for J; bases not matched to a gene: 5.

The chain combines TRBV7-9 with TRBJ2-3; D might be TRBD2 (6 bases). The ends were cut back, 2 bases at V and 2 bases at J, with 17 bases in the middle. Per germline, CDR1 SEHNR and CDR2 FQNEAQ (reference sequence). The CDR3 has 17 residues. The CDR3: CASSLWGDQTDTDTQYF. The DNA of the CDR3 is TGTGCCAGCAGCTTATGGGGGGATCAGACCGACACAGATACGCAGTATTTT.

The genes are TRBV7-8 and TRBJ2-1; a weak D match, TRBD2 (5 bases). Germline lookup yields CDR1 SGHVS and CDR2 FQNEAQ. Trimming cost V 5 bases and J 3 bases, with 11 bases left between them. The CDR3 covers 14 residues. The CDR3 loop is CASSPPGIYNEQFF. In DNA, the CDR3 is TGTGCCAGCAGCCCCCCCGGGATCTACAATGAGCAGTTCTTC.